This TCR beta chain appears in the sequencing data of a study of blood T cell repertoires in COVID-19. Generated by immunoSEQ multiplex PCR, the TCRdb table keeps only in-frame clones and is missing some. The sample lists about 200,000 clones; roughly 90% were seen once. Germline V gives CDR1 KGHSH, CDR2 LQKENI. The CDR3 runs 14 residues. Trimming removed 3 bases from V and 13 bases from J, with 18 bases in between. The material sequenced was peripheral blood. This clonotype was obtained from a man aged 18 to 35 with active or convalescent COVID-19. The V and J genes are TRBV18 and TRBJ1-4; possible D gene TRBD1, 6 bases. The CDR3 here is CASSPAERGRGLFF. In nucleotides, the CDR3 is TGTGCCAGCTCACCTGCCGAAAGGGGCAGGGGACTGTTTTTT.